This note documents a single T cell receptor (beta chain) sequence. Its antigen is unidentified. The source of the sample is a study of PD-L1 blockade in urothelial cancer. In the study overall: Most of the 29 patients were men whose urothelial cancer was bladder-origin. Across blood samples, T cells had a median count of approximately 140,000. Findings and limits, study-wide: For durable-benefit patients, tumor-associated blood clones expanded more at 3 weeks.

Clones were sequenced by immunoSEQ multiplex PCR, and TCRdb holds only the in-frame ones, with some missing. The sample consists of about 84,000 clones, roughly 80% of them appearing once. The CDR3 is 13 amino acids. Germline assignment: CDR1 ENHRY and CDR2 SYGVKD. The ends were cut back, 10 bases at V and 0 bases at J, with 10 bases in the middle. The sequence was obtained from a man between 65 and 85 years old with urothelial cancer. The chain is built from TRBV10-3 and TRBJ1-5; D is unresolved. Sample: PBMCs, taken around atezolizumab (anti-PD-L1) treatment. The CDR3 protein is CATADTSNQPQHF. The CDR3 coding sequence is TGTGCCACCGCTGACACTAGCAATCAGCCCCAGCATTTT.